Each of the 10 T cell receptor beta chains below was sequenced from the same sample in a study of OX40 agonist ivuxolimab in advanced cancers. Sequencing used immunoSEQ multiplex PCR; TCRdb keeps in-frame clones, though not all of them. The sample shows 38,000 or so clones, around 89% of them seen only once. Sample: CD4+ or CD8+ T cells sorted from blood, taken in a trial of the OX40 agonist ivuxolimab. Receptors originate from an adult with an advanced solid tumor such as melanoma, head and neck, liver or kidney cancer.

The V call is TRBV25-1, the J call TRBJ2-5; 8 nucleotides match TRBD2. Germline loops: CDR1 MGHDK, CDR2 SYGVNS. J lost 5 bases, V lost 1 base, and 9 bases had no gene match. There are 16 residues in the CDR3. The chain's CDR3 is CASSELVAGNKETQYF. The CDR3 DNA reads TGTGCCAGCAGTGAATTGGTAGCGGGGAATAAGGAGACCCAGTACTTC. The whole variable domain, remainder taken from reference TRBV25-1 and TRBJ2-5, is EADIYQTPRYLVIGTGKKITLECSQTMGHDKMYWYQQDPGMELHLIHYSYGVNSTEKGDLSSESTVSRIRTEHFPLTLESARPSHTSQYLCASSELVAGNKETQYFGPGTRLLVL.

V and J are TRBV4-3 and TRBJ1-1; D is perhaps TRBD1 (5 bases). Germline values: CDR1 LGHNA, CDR2 YSLEER. V lost 1 base to trimming and J lost 0 bases, with 9 bases between them. The CDR3 is made up of 15 amino acids. The CDR3 nucleotides are TGCGCCAGCAGCCAAGGGGAGGGGATGAACACTGAAGCTTTCTTT. It is translated as CASSQGEGMNTEAFF.

V gene TRBV10-3 combines with J gene TRBJ2-2, with TRBD1 matching 10 bases. The CDR3 is made up of 15 amino acids. Germline CDR1 and CDR2: ENHRY and SYGVKD. The V gene end was trimmed by 5 bases and the J gene end by 5 bases; junction bases not matched to a gene: 5. The CDR3 spells CAISRDRGWTGELFF. As DNA, the CDR3 is TGTGCCATCAGTCGGGACAGGGGATGGACCGGGGAGCTGTTTTTT.

This chain joins TRBV4-1 and TRBJ2-1; possible D gene TRBD2, 6 bases. Germline V gene lookup returns CDR1 MGHRA and CDR2 YSYEKL. This CDR3 has 14 amino acids. Trimming stripped 4 bases from V and 8 bases from J, with 15 bases between. The CDR3 bases are TGCGCCAGCAGCCGCACCCTGGAGGGTGATGAGCAGTTCTTC. This gives the protein CASSRTLEGDEQFF.

The rearrangement uses TRBV7-9 and TRBJ2-1; 8 positions agree with TRBD1. From germline, CDR1 is SEHNR and CDR2 FQNEAQ (reference sequence). The length of the CDR3 is 18 residues. The V segment lost 2 bases and the J segment 2 bases; nucleotides outside the gene matches: 11. Written as DNA, the CDR3 is TGTGCCAGCAGCTTATCTGAGTCACAGGGACAGGCCTACAATGAGCAGTTCTTC. It yields the protein CASSLSESQGQAYNEQFF.

The chain employs TRBV21-1 and TRBJ2-2; TRBD2 is the table's D call, not checked against the DNA. TRBV21-1 is a pseudogene segment. CDR3 size: 11 residues. The CDR3: CASSKSGGVFF. The DNA of the CDR3 is TGTGCCAGCAGCAAGTCGGGCGGGGTGTTTTTT.

The genes are TRBV2 and TRBJ1-2, with D perhaps TRBD1 (6 bases). The germline V and J ends were trimmed by 6 bases and 5 bases, with 16 bases remaining between them. There are 14 residues in the CDR3. Per germline, CDR1 SNHLY and CDR2 FYNNEI. As DNA, the CDR3 is TGTGCCAGCAGGGGCGAGACAGGCCCTTATGGCTACACCTTC. Its translation: CASRGETGPYGYTF.

The J gene is TRBJ2-1, the V gene TRBV20-1; D uncertain. The ends were cut back, 0 bases at V and 8 bases at J, with 5 bases in the middle. Per the germline V gene, CDR1 is DFQATT and CDR2 is SNEGSKA (reference sequence). This CDR3 region has 11 residues. DNA for the CDR3: TGCAGTGCTAGAGATTATTATGAGCAGTTCTTC. The encoded protein is CSARDYYEQFF.

The rearrangement joins TRBV6-5 to TRBJ2-3; 9 bases are shared with TRBD1. The trim removed 5 bases at V and 0 bases at J, leaving 3 bases unmatched. The length of the CDR3 is 15 residues. Germline loops: CDR1 MNHEY, CDR2 SVGAGI. CDR3 nucleotide sequence: TGTGCCAGCAGTCAACAGGGGGCCAGCACAGATACGCAGTATTTT. Protein sequence: CASSQQGASTDTQYF.

The genes are TRBV30 and TRBJ2-5; possible D gene TRBD1, 5 bases. CDR3 length: 13 amino acids. V was cut by 1 base and J by 3 bases, with 9 bases left in between. Germline-derived CDR1 and CDR2 are GTSNPN and SVGIG (reference sequence). The CDR3 protein is CAWSGGLKETQYF. In DNA form, the CDR3 reads TGTGCCTGGAGTGGGGGCCTGAAAGAGACCCAGTACTTC.